A selection of T cell receptor beta chains follows, all from one sample in a study of glioma-infiltrating T cells after dendritic cell vaccination. The data were produced by immunoSEQ multiplex PCR, yet TCRdb's version contains in-frame clones alone and is incomplete. The profile covers tens of thousands of clones, with approximately 78% appearing a single time and over 8.5% taken by the ten largest. The input for sequencing was blood, taken before dendritic cell vaccination. The receptor set was obtained from a human donor with glioblastoma. CDR3s include the opening cysteine and the closing phenylalanine or tryptophan.

v_gene: TRBV18
j_gene: TRBJ2-5
len: 13
CDR3aa: CASSDQGGETQYF

v_gene: TRBV2
j_gene: TRBJ2-7
len: 17
CDR3aa: CASSESGTGGLLDEQYF

v_gene: TRBV5-4
j_gene: TRBJ1-1
len: 13
CDR3aa: CASSLYRGDEAFF

v_gene: TRBV27
j_gene: TRBJ2-7
len: 15
CDR3aa: CASSLSRLSFYEQYF

v_gene: TRBV5-1
j_gene: TRBJ1-6
len: 14
CDR3aa: CASKLGRGYSPLHF

v_gene: TRBV2
j_gene: TRBJ1-1
len: 16
CDR3aa: CASRAAGGRMNTEAFF

v_gene: TRBV7-2
j_gene: TRBJ1-4
len: 17
CDR3aa: CASSLRGGGGMSEKLFF

v_gene: TRBV5-6
j_gene: TRBJ2-7
len: 14
CDR3aa: CASSIVDTPYEQYF

v_gene: TRBV6-5
j_gene: TRBJ2-6
len: 14
CDR3aa: CASTPLAGANVLTF

v_gene: TRBV11-2
j_gene: TRBJ2-7
len: 15
CDR3aa: CASSLGPGNSYEQYF

v_gene: TRBV5-1
j_gene: TRBJ1-1
len: 14
CDR3aa: CASSVDRVSTEAFF

v_gene: TRBV4-1
j_gene: TRBJ1-1
len: 15
CDR3aa: CASSLTTLLNTEAFF

v_gene: TRBV11-2
j_gene: TRBJ1-4
len: 15
CDR3aa: CASSLVLAANEKLFF

v_gene: TRBV28
j_gene: TRBJ1-2
len: 12
CDR3aa: CASSSGPGGYTF

v_gene: TRBV11-2
j_gene: TRBJ2-7
len: 14
CDR3aa: CASSPNKRTLEQYF

v_gene: TRBV5-1
j_gene: TRBJ2-7
len: 14
CDR3aa: CASSLAGIGYEQYF

v_gene: TRBV5-5
j_gene: TRBJ2-5
len: 16
CDR3aa: CASSLGAGDSGETQYF

v_gene: TRBV5-1
j_gene: TRBJ2-5
len: 14
CDR3aa: CASSSDSLAETQYF

v_gene: TRBV2
j_gene: TRBJ1-1
len: 14
CDR3aa: CASSVGARRTEAFF

v_gene: TRBV5-3
j_gene: TRBJ2-7
len: 14
CDR3aa: CARSSNRAPYEQYF

v_gene: TRBV18
j_gene: TRBJ2-3
len: 16
CDR3aa: CASSPIAGQGADTQYF

v_gene: TRBV28
j_gene: TRBJ1-5
len: 14
CDR3aa: CASSLTGGGQPQHF

v_gene: TRBV10-2
j_gene: TRBJ1-2
len: 13
CDR3aa: CASSNRGGYGYTF

v_gene: TRBV7-9
j_gene: TRBJ2-5
len: 14
CDR3aa: CASSVSGVQETQYF

v_gene: TRBV19
j_gene: TRBJ1-4
len: 14
CDR3aa: CASKDRDLKEKLFF

v_gene: TRBV10-2
j_gene: TRBJ1-1
len: 14
CDR3aa: CASKLSQGRAEAFF

v_gene: TRBV28
j_gene: TRBJ2-6
len: 17
CDR3aa: CASRGLAGGLGANVLTF

v_gene: TRBV7-7
j_gene: TRBJ2-5
len: 15
CDR3aa: CASSFSAGGRETQYF

v_gene: TRBV27
j_gene: TRBJ2-7
len: 15
CDR3aa: CASSPRIQGTYEQYF

v_gene: TRBV25-1
j_gene: TRBJ1-1
len: 15
CDR3aa: CASSEWGGANTEAFF

v_gene: TRBV2
j_gene: TRBJ2-7
len: 13
CDR3aa: CASTGGYRYEQYF

v_gene: TRBV7-2
j_gene: TRBJ2-5
len: 14
CDR3aa: CASNPGGFIATQYF

v_gene: TRBV14
j_gene: TRBJ2-2
len: 14
CDR3aa: CASSQTGWTGELFF

v_gene: TRBV4-1
j_gene: TRBJ1-4
len: 15
CDR3aa: CASSRKTGQDEKLFF

v_gene: TRBV10-3
j_gene: TRBJ2-7
len: 19
CDR3aa: CAISDLVYRGTGVSYEQYF

v_gene: TRBV15
j_gene: .
len: 14
CDR3aa: CATSRDRGASEQYF

v_gene: TRBV28
j_gene: TRBJ2-7
len: 14
CDR3aa: CASVPRGGTYEQYF

v_gene: TRBV6-5
j_gene: TRBJ2-7
len: 14
CDR3aa: CASSYSRNLYEQYF

v_gene: TRBV6-5
j_gene: TRBJ1-1
len: 12
CDR3aa: CASSYRGREAFF

v_gene: TRBV5-1
j_gene: TRBJ2-5
len: 17
CDR3aa: CASSLAGGTGSSETQYF

v_gene: TRBV7-9
j_gene: TRBJ1-6
len: 14
CDR3aa: CASSSSSYNSPLHF

v_gene: TRBV21-1
j_gene: TRBJ1-2
len: 13
CDR3aa: CASSKGLPYGYTF

v_gene: TRBV19
j_gene: TRBJ2-3
len: 11
CDR3aa: CATQGQDTQYF

v_gene: TRBV2
j_gene: TRBJ2-3
len: 17
CDR3aa: CASSVAPGAGYTDTQYF